This TCR beta chain was sequenced in a study of PD-L1 blockade in urothelial cancer. Across the study: The analyses of blood took place 3 weeks (second dose) and 6 weeks after treatment start.

V gave up 1 base and J gave up 2 bases, with 11 bases separating them. The length of the CDR3 is 14 residues. Germline CDR1 and CDR2: GTSNPN and SVGIG (reference sequence). Only in-frame clones appear in the TCRdb table, and some are missing; sequencing was by immunoSEQ multiplex PCR. This table has around 66,000 clones, about nine tenths appearing once. Time point defined: peripheral blood 6 weeks after treatment start. Material: PBMCs, obtained around atezolizumab (anti-PD-L1) treatment. V and J are TRBV30 and TRBJ1-2; D remains unclear. This sequence was found in a man aged 55 to 70 with urothelial cancer. The CDR3 here is CAWSGRAFNYGYTF. The DNA of the CDR3 is TGTGCCTGGAGTGGGCGGGCATTCAACTATGGCTACACCTTC.